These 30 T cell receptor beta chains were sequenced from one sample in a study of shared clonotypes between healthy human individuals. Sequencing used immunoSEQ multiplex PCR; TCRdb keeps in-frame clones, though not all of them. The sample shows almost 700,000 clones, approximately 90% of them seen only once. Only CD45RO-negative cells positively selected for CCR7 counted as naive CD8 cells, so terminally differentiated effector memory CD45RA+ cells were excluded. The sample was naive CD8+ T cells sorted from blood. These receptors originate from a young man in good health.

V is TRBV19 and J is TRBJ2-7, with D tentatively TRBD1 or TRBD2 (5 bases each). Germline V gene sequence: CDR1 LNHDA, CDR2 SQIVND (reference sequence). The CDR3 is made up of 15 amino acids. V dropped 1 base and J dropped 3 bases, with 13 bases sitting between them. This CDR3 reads CASSIGDPVVYEQYF. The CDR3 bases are TGTGCCAGTAGTATAGGGGACCCGGTAGTCTACGAGCAGTACTTC.

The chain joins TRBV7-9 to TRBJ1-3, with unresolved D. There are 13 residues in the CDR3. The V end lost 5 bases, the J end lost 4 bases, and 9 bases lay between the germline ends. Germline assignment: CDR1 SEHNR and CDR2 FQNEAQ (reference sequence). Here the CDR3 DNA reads TGTGCCAGCAGCCCAAGTGGGGGAAACACCATATATTTT. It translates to CASSPSGGNTIYF. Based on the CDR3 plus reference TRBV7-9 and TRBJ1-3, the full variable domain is DTGVSQNPRHKITKRGQNVTFRCDPISEHNRLYWYRQTLGQGPEFLTYFQNEAQLEKSRLLSDRFSAERPKGSFSTLEIQRTEQGDSAMYLCASSPSGGNTIYFGEGSWLTVV.

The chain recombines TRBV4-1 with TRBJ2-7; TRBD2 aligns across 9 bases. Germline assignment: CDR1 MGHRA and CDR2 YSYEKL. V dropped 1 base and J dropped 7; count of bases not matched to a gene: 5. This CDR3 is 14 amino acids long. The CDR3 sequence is CASSQGGRGVEQYF. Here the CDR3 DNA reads TGCGCCAGCAGCCAAGGCGGGAGGGGGGTAGAGCAGTACTTC.

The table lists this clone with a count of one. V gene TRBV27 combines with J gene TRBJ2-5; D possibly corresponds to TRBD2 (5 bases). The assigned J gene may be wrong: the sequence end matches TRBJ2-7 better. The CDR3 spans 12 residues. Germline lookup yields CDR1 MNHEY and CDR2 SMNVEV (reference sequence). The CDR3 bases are TGTGCCAGCAGTTTAGACGGGAACGAGCAGTACTTC. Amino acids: CASSLDGNEQYF.

The CDR3 is CSAQLSSYEQYF. DNA of the CDR3: TGCAGCGCCCAGTTGAGCTCCTACGAGCAGTACTTC. This chain joins TRBV29-1 and TRBJ2-7; no clear D. There are 12 residues in the CDR3. Trimming shortened V by 7 bases and J by 0 bases, and 10 bases separated the two germline ends. Per the germline V gene, CDR1 is SQVTM and CDR2 is ANQGSEA.

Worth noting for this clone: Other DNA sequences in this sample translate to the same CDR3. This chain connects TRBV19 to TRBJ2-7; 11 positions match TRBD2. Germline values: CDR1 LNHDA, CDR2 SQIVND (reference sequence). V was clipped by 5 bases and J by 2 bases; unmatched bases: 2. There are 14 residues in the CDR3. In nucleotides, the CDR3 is TGTGCCAGTAGTCTGGGACTAGCGGCCTACGAGCAGTACTTC. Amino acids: CASSLGLAAYEQYF.

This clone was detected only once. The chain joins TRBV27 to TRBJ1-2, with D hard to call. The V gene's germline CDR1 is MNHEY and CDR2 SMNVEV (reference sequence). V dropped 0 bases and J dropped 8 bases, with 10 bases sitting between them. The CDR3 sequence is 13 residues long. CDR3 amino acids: CASSLSPGLGYTF. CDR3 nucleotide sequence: TGTGCCAGCAGTTTATCCCCCGGTTTGGGCTACACCTTC.

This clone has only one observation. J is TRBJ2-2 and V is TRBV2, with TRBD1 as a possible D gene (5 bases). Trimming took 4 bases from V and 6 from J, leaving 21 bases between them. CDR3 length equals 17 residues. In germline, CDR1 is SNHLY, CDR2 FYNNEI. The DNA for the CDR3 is TGTGCCAGCAGTGGTTGGCTGGGCAGGGTTGGATCCGGGGAGCTGTTTTTT. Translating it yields CASSGWLGRVGSGELFF.

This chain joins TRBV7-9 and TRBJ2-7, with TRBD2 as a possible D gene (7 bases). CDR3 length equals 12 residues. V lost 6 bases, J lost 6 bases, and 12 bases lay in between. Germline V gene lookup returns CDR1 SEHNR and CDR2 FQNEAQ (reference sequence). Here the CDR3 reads CASSPGGLEQYF. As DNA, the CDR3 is TGTGCCAGCAGTCCCGGGGGGCTCGAGCAGTACTTC.

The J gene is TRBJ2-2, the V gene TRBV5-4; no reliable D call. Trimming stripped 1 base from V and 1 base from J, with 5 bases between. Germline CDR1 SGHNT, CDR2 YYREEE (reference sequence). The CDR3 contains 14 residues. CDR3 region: CASSLSQNTGELFF. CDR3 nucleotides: TGTGCCAGCAGCTTGAGTCAGAACACCGGGGAGCTGTTTTTT.

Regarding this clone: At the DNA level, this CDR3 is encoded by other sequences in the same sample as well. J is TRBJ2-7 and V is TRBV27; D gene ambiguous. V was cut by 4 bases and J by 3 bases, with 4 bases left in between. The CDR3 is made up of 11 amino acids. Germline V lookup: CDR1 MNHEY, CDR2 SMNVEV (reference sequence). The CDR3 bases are TGTGCCAGCAGTTCAAACTACGAGCAGTACTTC. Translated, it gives CASSSNYEQYF.

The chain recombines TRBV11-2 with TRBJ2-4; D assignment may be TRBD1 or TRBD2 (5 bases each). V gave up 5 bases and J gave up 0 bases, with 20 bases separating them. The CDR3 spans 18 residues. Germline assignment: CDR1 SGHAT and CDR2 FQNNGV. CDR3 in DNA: TGTGCCAGCAGCGGGGACGGTGGACCAGGAATAGCCAAAAACATTCAGTACTTC. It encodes CASSGDGGPGIAKNIQYF.

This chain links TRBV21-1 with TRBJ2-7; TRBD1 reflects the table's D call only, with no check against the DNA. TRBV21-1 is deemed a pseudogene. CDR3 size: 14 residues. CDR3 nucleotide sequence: TGTGCCAGTGTAACAGGGGCTGTCGGATACGAGCAGTACTTC. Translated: CASVTGAVGYEQYF.

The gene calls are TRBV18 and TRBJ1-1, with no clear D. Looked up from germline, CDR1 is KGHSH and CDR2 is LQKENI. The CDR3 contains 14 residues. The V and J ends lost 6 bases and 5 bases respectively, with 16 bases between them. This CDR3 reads CASSPSGGRTEAFF. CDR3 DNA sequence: TGTGCCAGCTCCCCGTCAGGAGGTCGGACTGAAGCTTTCTTT.

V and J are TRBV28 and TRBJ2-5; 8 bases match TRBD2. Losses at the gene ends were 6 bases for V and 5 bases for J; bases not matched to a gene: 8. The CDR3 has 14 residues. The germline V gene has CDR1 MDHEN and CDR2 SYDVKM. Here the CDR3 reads CASRSGLAGETQYF. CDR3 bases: TGTGCCAGCAGGTCCGGACTAGCTGGCGAGACCCAGTACTTC.

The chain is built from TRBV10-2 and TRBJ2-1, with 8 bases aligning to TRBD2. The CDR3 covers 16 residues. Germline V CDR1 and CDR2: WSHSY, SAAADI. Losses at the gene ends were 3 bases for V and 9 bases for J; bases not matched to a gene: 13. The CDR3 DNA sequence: TGCGCCAGCAGTGATCCCGTACCGGGACTAGGTGGTGAGCAGTTCTTC. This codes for CASSDPVPGLGGEQFF.

The CDR3 region is CASSTGGNEQFF. CDR3 in DNA: TGTGCCAGCAGTACAGGGGGCAATGAGCAGTTCTTC. The V call is TRBV6-6, the J call TRBJ2-1; 8 bases line up with TRBD1. Germline V CDR1 and CDR2: MNHNY, SVGAGI (reference sequence). The V segment lost 5 bases and the J segment 6 bases; nucleotides outside the gene matches: 0. CDR3 length equals 12 residues.

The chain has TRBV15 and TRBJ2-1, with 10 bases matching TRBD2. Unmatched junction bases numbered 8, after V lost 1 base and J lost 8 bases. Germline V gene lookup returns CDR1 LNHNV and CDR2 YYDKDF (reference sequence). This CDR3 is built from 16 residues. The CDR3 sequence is CATSRGTSGARDEQFF. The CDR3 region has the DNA TGTGCCACCAGCAGAGGGACTAGCGGAGCGAGGGATGAGCAGTTCTTC.

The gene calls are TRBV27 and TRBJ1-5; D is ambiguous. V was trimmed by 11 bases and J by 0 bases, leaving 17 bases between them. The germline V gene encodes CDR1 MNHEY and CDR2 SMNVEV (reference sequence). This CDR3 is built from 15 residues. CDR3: CAAKPGGYSNQPQHF. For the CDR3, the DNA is TGTGCCGCGAAACCGGGAGGATATAGCAATCAGCCCCAGCATTTT.

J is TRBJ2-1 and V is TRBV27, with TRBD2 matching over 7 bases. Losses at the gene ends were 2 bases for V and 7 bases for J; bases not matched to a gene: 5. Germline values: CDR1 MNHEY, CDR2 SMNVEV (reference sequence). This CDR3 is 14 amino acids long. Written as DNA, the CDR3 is TGTGCCAGCAGTTTACTAGCGGAGGGGAATGAGCAGTTCTTC. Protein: CASSLLAEGNEQFF.

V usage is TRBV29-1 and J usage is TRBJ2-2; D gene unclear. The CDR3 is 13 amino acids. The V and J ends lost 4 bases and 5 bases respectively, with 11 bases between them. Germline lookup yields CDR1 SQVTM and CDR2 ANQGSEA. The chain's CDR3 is CSVGRFATGELFF. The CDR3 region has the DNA TGCAGCGTTGGTCGGTTTGCAACCGGGGAGCTGTTTTTT.

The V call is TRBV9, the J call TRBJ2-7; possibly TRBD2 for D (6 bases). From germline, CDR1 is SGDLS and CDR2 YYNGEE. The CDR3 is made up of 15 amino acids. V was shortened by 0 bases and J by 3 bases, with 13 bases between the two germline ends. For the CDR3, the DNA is TGTGCCAGCAGCGTAGGGGGCGGGACCCACTACGAGCAGTACTTC. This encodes CASSVGGGTHYEQYF.

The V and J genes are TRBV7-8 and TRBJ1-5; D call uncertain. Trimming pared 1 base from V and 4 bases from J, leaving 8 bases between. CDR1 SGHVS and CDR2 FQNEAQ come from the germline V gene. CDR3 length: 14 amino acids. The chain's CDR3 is CASSLETANQPQHF. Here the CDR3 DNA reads TGTGCCAGCAGCTTAGAAACAGCGAATCAGCCCCAGCATTTT.

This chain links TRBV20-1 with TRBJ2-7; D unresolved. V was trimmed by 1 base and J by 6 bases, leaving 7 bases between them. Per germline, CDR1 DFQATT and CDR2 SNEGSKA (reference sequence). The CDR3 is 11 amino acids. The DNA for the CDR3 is TGCAGTGCTAGAGGAGTTTCCGAGCAGTACTTC. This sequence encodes CSARGVSEQYF.

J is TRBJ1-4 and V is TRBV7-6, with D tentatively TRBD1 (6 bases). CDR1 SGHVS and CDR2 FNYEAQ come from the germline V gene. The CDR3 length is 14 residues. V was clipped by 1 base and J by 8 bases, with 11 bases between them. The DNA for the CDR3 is TGTGCCAGCAGCTTAGGAGGGGGAGGCGAAAAACTGTTTTTT. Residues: CASSLGGGGEKLFF.

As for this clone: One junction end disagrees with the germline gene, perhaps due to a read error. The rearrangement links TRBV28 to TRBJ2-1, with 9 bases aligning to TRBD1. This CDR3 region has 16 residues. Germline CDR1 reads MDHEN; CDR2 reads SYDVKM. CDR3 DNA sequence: TGTGCCAGCACTTTACCCCCGGGACAGGGACTCAATGAGCAGTTCTTC. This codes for CASTLPPGQGLNEQFF.

CDR3 protein: CASGSGRENSYNEQFF. The DNA for the CDR3 is TGTGCTAGTGGTTCGGGACGGGAGAACTCCTACAATGAGCAGTTCTTC. This chain uses TRBV12-5 with TRBJ2-1; weak D call: TRBD2 (6 bases). Trimming pared 4 bases from V and 0 bases from J, leaving 13 bases between. CDR3 size: 16 residues. Germline values: CDR1 LGHNT, CDR2 FRNRAP.

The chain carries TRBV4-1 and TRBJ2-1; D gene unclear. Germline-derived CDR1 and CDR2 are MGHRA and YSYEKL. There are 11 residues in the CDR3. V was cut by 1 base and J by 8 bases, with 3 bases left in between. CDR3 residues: CASSQAYEQFF. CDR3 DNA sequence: TGCGCCAGCAGCCAAGCGTATGAGCAGTTCTTC.

The CDR3 nucleotides read TGTGCCAGCAGCTCAAGCTCTGGGGCCAACGTCCTGACTTTC. Amino acids: CASSSSSGANVLTF. The genes are TRBV7-9 and TRBJ2-6; D gene unclear. The CDR3 is 14 amino acids. V shed 4 bases and J shed 0 bases, with 4 bases lying between them. Germline V CDR1 and CDR2: SEHNR, FQNEAQ (reference sequence).

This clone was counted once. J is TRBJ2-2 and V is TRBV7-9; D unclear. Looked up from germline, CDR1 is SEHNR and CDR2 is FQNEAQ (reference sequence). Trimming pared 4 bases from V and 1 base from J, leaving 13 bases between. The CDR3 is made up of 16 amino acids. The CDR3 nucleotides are TGTGCCAGCAGCTCCCTTCTGGCAGAGAACACCGGGGAGCTGTTTTTT. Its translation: CASSSLLAENTGELFF.